These T cell receptor beta chains were read from a single sample in a study of blood T cell repertoires in COVID-19. Data came from immunoSEQ multiplex PCR; TCRdb stores just in-frame clones and leaves some out. The table includes tens of thousands of clones, about 85% detected once. Material: peripheral blood. The receptors shown here come from a woman in her 70s with acute or convalescent COVID-19. CDR3s include the opening cysteine and the closing phenylalanine or tryptophan. Fields, in order: D gene, clone size, J gene, V gene, CDR3 DNA, CDR3 protein. The D gene is left open where the match is weak. Where a row states a size, it is once, few, many or the class of an expanded clone; other rows omit it.

D: TRBD1
size: -
J: TRBJ1-5
V: TRBV4-3
DNA: TGCGCCAGCAGCTTAGGGACAGTATCTCAGCCCCAGCATTTT
CDR3: CASSLGTVSQPQHF

D: -
size: once
J: TRBJ1-4
V: TRBV10-2
DNA: TGCGCCAGCAGTGAGTCTGGACCGGGAAATGAAAAACTGTTTTTT
CDR3: CASSESGPGNEKLFF

D: -
size: -
J: TRBJ1-1
V: TRBV7-9
DNA: TGTGCCAGTCTGGGGGCAGGGTGGAACACTGAAGCTTTCTTT
CDR3: CASLGAGWNTEAFF

D: TRBD1
size: -
J: TRBJ2-1
V: TRBV24-1
DNA: TGTGCCACCAGTGATTACCGGACAGGTACCTACAATGAGCAGTTCTTC
CDR3: CATSDYRTGTYNEQFF

D: -
size: few
J: TRBJ2-3
V: TRBV27
DNA: TGTGCCAGCCCTGTTAGGGGATCCTTCTTGGTGATTCGGTATTTT
CDR3: CASPVRGSFLVIRYF

D: -
size: -
J: TRBJ1-1
V: TRBV2
DNA: TGTGCCAGCAGTGAAGCGCCCGGTTTGAACACTGAAGCTTTCTTT
CDR3: CASSEAPGLNTEAFF

D: TRBD1
size: -
J: TRBJ1-1
V: TRBV29-1
DNA: TGCAGCGTTGAAGATCCAGGGGGAGTTAACACTGAAGCTTTCTTT
CDR3: CSVEDPGGVNTEAFF

D: TRBD1
size: -
J: TRBJ1-4
V: TRBV28
DNA: TGTGCCAGCAGGACAAGCGGACAGGGGATTGAAAAACTGTTTTTT
CDR3: CASRTSGQGIEKLFF

D: TRBD1
size: once
J: TRBJ1-2
V: TRBV6-5
DNA: TGTGCCAGCAGTCCCGGGGCAGGGGGCTATGGCTACACCTTC
CDR3: CASSPGAGGYGYTF

D: TRBD1
size: -
J: TRBJ1-4
V: TRBV5-6
DNA: TGTGCCAGCAGCTTGGAAAGACAGGGTGAAAAACTGTTTTTT
CDR3: CASSLERQGEKLFF

D: -
size: -
J: TRBJ2-3
V: TRBV19
DNA: TGTGCCAGTAGTAACGGGGGCACAGATACGCAGTATTTT
CDR3: CASSNGGTDTQYF

D: -
size: -
J: TRBJ2-3
V: TRBV29-1
DNA: TGCAGCGTTATATTTTTCGGCACAGATACGCAGTATTTT
CDR3: CSVIFFGTDTQYF

D: -
size: -
J: TRBJ2-5
V: TRBV3-1/TRBV3-2
DNA: TGTGCCAGCAGACTTACAGGTCGCGAGACCCAGTACTTC
CDR3: CASRLTGRETQYF

D: -
size: -
J: TRBJ1-5
V: TRBV6-5
DNA: TGTGCCAGCAGGACCAGGGATCAGCCCCAGCATTTT
CDR3: CASRTRDQPQHF

D: -
size: -
J: TRBJ1-3
V: TRBV27
DNA: TGTGCCAGCAGCGTGACAAAGCTGGGAAACACCATATATTTT
CDR3: CASSVTKLGNTIYF

D: TRBD2
size: once
J: TRBJ2-1
V: TRBV5-6
DNA: TGTGCCAGCAGCTTGGTAATAGCGGGCTACAATGAGCAGTTCTTC
CDR3: CASSLVIAGYNEQFF

D: TRBD1
size: -
J: TRBJ2-3
V: TRBV27
DNA: TGTGCCAGCAGTCCCCGGGACAGGGTGAGCACAGATACGCAGTATTTT
CDR3: CASSPRDRVSTDTQYF

D: TRBD1
size: -
J: TRBJ1-6
V: TRBV4-2
DNA: TGTGCCAGCAGCCAGGGACAGGGGGGTGAGCGTAATTCACCCCTCCACTTT
CDR3: CASSQGQGGERNSPLHF

D: -
size: few
J: TRBJ1-1
V: TRBV5-1
DNA: TGCGCCAGCAGCCTACGACAGGACCCGGGCACTGAAGCTTTCTTT
CDR3: CASSLRQDPGTEAFF

D: -
size: -
J: TRBJ1-1
V: TRBV14
DNA: TGTGCCAGCATTCTGTCAGGTTCTCCTGAAGCTTTCTTT
CDR3: CASILSGSPEAFF

D: -
size: few
J: TRBJ1-1
V: TRBV12-3/TRBV12-4
DNA: TGTGCCAGCAGTTTCAGTAAATACACTGAAGCTTTCTTT
CDR3: CASSFSKYTEAFF

D: TRBD1
size: -
J: TRBJ2-1
V: TRBV28
DNA: TGTGCCAGCAGCCCTCCCAACAGGGGGCAAAATGAGCAGTTCTTC
CDR3: CASSPPNRGQNEQFF

D: -
size: -
J: TRBJ1-2
V: TRBV7-8
DNA: TGTGCCAGCCGTTTAAACGGGTCTCAGGGCTATGGCTACACCTTC
CDR3: CASRLNGSQGYGYTF

D: -
size: -
J: TRBJ2-2
V: TRBV15
DNA: TGTGCCACCAGCAGAGTTTTCTGGGACATTAACACCGGGGAGCTGTTTTTT
CDR3: CATSRVFWDINTGELFF

D: TRBD1
size: -
J: TRBJ2-1
V: TRBV27
DNA: TGTGCCAGCAGAAGACAGGGGGCCGGTGAGCAGTTCTTC
CDR3: CASRRQGAGEQFF

D: -
size: -
J: TRBJ2-2
V: TRBV7-7
DNA: TGTGCCAGCAGCTTAGCCTTTCCTCCCGGGGAGCTGTTTTTT
CDR3: CASSLAFPPGELFF

D: TRBD1
size: once
J: TRBJ1-1
V: TRBV19
DNA: TGTGCCAGTAGCGACAGGGAGGACACTGAAGCTTTCTTT
CDR3: CASSDREDTEAFF

D: -
size: -
J: TRBJ1-2
V: TRBV11-3
DNA: TGTGCCAGCAGCTTATTACAGAATAACTATGGCTACACCTTC
CDR3: CASSLLQNNYGYTF

D: -
size: -
J: TRBJ2-5
V: TRBV6-5
DNA: TGTGCCGCCACAGGGCCCTCAAGGACCCAGTACTTC
CDR3: CAATGPSRTQYF

D: TRBD2
size: -
J: TRBJ2-1
V: TRBV9
DNA: TGTGCCAGCAGCGTAGCAGGACTAGCGGGGTACAATGAGCAGTTCTTC
CDR3: CASSVAGLAGYNEQFF

D: -
size: -
J: TRBJ1-2
V: TRBV5-6
DNA: TGTGCCAGCAGCTTGCTAAAGGGAGAGGATGGCTACACCTTC
CDR3: CASSLLKGEDGYTF

D: TRBD1
size: -
J: TRBJ1-5
V: TRBV28
DNA: TGTGCCAGCAGCCCGACAGGGTTTAGCAATCAGCCCCAGCATTTT
CDR3: CASSPTGFSNQPQHF

D: TRBD1
size: -
J: TRBJ2-4
V: TRBV12-5
DNA: TGTGCTAGTGGTCCCCCGATAGGGACAGGGGTTCTTCGCGCCAAAAACATTCAGTACTTC
CDR3: CASGPPIGTGVLRAKNIQYF

D: TRBD1
size: -
J: TRBJ2-5
V: TRBV27
DNA: TGTGCCAGCAGACAGGACAGGTGGGAGACCCAGTACTTC
CDR3: CASRQDRWETQYF

D: -
size: -
J: TRBJ2-3
V: TRBV30
DNA: TGTGCCTGGAGCGAAGGGTCAGGGGATGCAGATACGCAGTATTTT
CDR3: CAWSEGSGDADTQYF

D: -
size: -
J: TRBJ1-5
V: TRBV24-1
DNA: TGTGCCACCAGTGGAACAGGGATTCAGCCCCAGCATTTT
CDR3: CATSGTGIQPQHF

D: -
size: -
J: TRBJ1-2
V: TRBV24-1
DNA: TGTGCCACCAGTCTCGTAGGGGGATATGGCTACACCTTC
CDR3: CATSLVGGYGYTF

D: -
size: once
J: TRBJ2-2
V: TRBV15
DNA: TGTGCCACCAGGGCCACCGGGGAGCTGTTTTTT
CDR3: CATRATGELFF

D: -
size: -
J: TRBJ1-5
V: TRBV28
DNA: TGTGCCAGCAGCCAACAGGGTCCCAATCAGCCCCAGCATTTT
CDR3: CASSQQGPNQPQHF

D: -
size: -
J: TRBJ1-4
V: TRBV30
DNA: TGTGCCTGGAGTGGGGCCAGCCTTAATGAAAAACTGTTTTTT
CDR3: CAWSGASLNEKLFF

D: -
size: once
J: TRBJ1-1
V: TRBV27
DNA: TGTGCCAGCAGTTTACAGGGAAGATCTGAAGCTTTCTTT
CDR3: CASSLQGRSEAFF

D: TRBD2
size: -
J: TRBJ2-2
V: TRBV6-2/TRBV6-3
DNA: TGTGCCAGCAGTTACCAGCTAGCGGGGGGGCCCGGCGGGGAGCTGTTTTTT
CDR3: CASSYQLAGGPGGELFF

D: -
size: -
J: TRBJ2-6
V: TRBV7-9
DNA: TGTGCCAGCAGCCCCTCACAATCTGGGGCCAACGTCCTGACTTTC
CDR3: CASSPSQSGANVLTF

D: TRBD1
size: -
J: TRBJ1-2
V: TRBV4-1
DNA: TGCGCCAGCAGCCAAGATAATTGGGCGGGACAGGGTCCAGAGGGCTACACCTTC
CDR3: CASSQDNWAGQGPEGYTF

D: TRBD1
size: -
J: TRBJ1-2
V: TRBV25-1
DNA: TGTGCCAGCAGCCGACCGGGACAGGGGTTTCATGGCTACACCTTC
CDR3: CASSRPGQGFHGYTF

D: -
size: once
J: TRBJ2-1
V: TRBV4-3
DNA: TGCGCCAGCAGCCAAGTTGACAGCTCCTACAATGAGCAGTTCTTC
CDR3: CASSQVDSSYNEQFF

D: -
size: -
J: TRBJ1-2
V: TRBV5-4
DNA: TGTGCCAGCAGCTTGACAGGAAGCTATGGCTACACCTTC
CDR3: CASSLTGSYGYTF

D: TRBD1
size: once
J: TRBJ2-5
V: TRBV5-4
DNA: TGTGCCAGCAGCTTTGACAGGGAAAGGGGGACCCAGTACTTC
CDR3: CASSFDRERGTQYF

D: -
size: -
J: TRBJ1-1
V: TRBV3-1/TRBV3-2
DNA: TGTGCCAGCAGCCAAGAGCAGGCTGGGACTGAAGCTTTCTTT
CDR3: CASSQEQAGTEAFF

D: TRBD1
size: -
J: TRBJ1-2
V: TRBV29-1
DNA: TGCAGCGTTGAGGAACAGGGGGCCGATGGCTACACCTTC
CDR3: CSVEEQGADGYTF

D: TRBD1
size: -
J: TRBJ2-3
V: TRBV7-9
DNA: TGTGCCAGCAGCTTAGGGGGACAGGGGATAAAGGGTACGCAGTATTTT
CDR3: CASSLGGQGIKGTQYF